This entry is about one T cell receptor beta chain. The sample comes from a study of blood T cell repertoires in COVID-19. Whole-study context: Samples taken during acute and convalescent COVID-19 were collected in the United States, Italy and Spain. In each case, the material was cDNA or gDNA derived from T cells, B-cell-depleted T cells, or PBMCs.

Original data processing: The assay estimated nucleated cells by amplifying reference gene primers. Only in-frame clones appear in the TCRdb table, and some are missing; sequencing was by immunoSEQ multiplex PCR. That table furnishes V, J and clone size, whereas the DNA furnished D and trimming. The sample consists of 95,000 to 150,000 clones, 79% of them appearing once. Germline assignment: CDR1 ENHRY and CDR2 SYGVKD. Deletions cut 6 bases from V and 5 bases from J, with 14 bases between. The CDR3 covers 13 residues. This TCR came from a man in his forties with active or convalescent COVID-19. The J gene is TRBJ2-7, the V gene TRBV10-3; D is unresolved. What was sequenced was peripheral blood. CDR3: CAIRELESHEQYF. CDR3 in DNA: TGTGCCATCAGGGAGCTAGAATCCCACGAGCAGTACTTC.